The 21 T cell receptor beta chains reported below all come from one sample, sequenced in a study of radiation and T cells in renal cell carcinoma. Time point indicated: baseline pretreatment blood. Treatment: 15 Gy SBRT to primary tumor, nephrectomy 4 weeks later. The method was immunoSEQ multiplex PCR; TCRdb's version includes in-frame clones alone and lacks a portion of them. The sample carries roughly 120,000 clones, approximately 78% recorded once. Here the sequenced sample was blood, taken from a patient whose treatment included radiotherapy and nephrectomy. Receptors originate from an older woman with renal cell carcinoma.

This sequence joins TRBV5-5 and TRBJ2-7; no clear D. Trimming cost V 4 bases and J 1 base, with 6 bases left between them. The CDR3 is 12 residues long. The germline V gene encodes CDR1 SGHKS and CDR2 YYEKEE (reference sequence). Here the CDR3 reads CASSIGSYEQYF. CDR3 bases: TGTGCCAGCAGCATTGGGTCCTACGAGCAGTACTTC.

The rearrangement links TRBV18 to TRBJ2-7; TRBD2 is a possible D gene (5 bases). The germline CDR1 and CDR2 sequences are KGHSH and LQKENI. The V and J ends lost 6 bases and 0 bases respectively, with 18 bases between them. The CDR3 runs to 16 residues. This CDR3 reads CASSPSPGLSSYEQYF. In DNA, the CDR3 is TGTGCCAGCTCCCCTAGCCCGGGCCTGAGCTCCTACGAGCAGTACTTC.

The chain has TRBV7-2 and TRBJ2-1, with 10 bases that match TRBD2. V lost 5 bases and J lost 4; bases outside the gene matches: 11. Germline CDR1 reads SGHTA; CDR2 reads FQGNSA. This CDR3 has 17 residues. Here the CDR3 DNA reads TGTGCCAGCAGCCTAAGCGGGAGGGCCTCTTCTTACAATGAGCAGTTCTTC. This gives the protein CASSLSGRASSYNEQFF.

The chain combines TRBV7-2 with TRBJ2-7, with TRBD2 matching 8 bases. The CDR3 runs 15 residues. Germline assignment: CDR1 SGHTA and CDR2 FQGNSA. With V trimmed by 5 bases and J by 2 bases, 8 bases remained unmatched. The chain's CDR3 is CASSPLGTSPYEQYF. CDR3 sequence (DNA): TGTGCCAGCAGCCCGCTGGGGACTAGTCCCTACGAGCAGTACTTC.

This rearrangement joins TRBV4-2 to TRBJ2-6; the D is unclear. Trimming took 4 bases from V and 1 from J, leaving 17 bases between them. The length of the CDR3 is 18 residues. Germline V gene sequence: CDR1 LGHNA, CDR2 YNFKEQ. The CDR3 loop is CASSRQSGPESGANVLTF. For the CDR3, the DNA is TGTGCCAGCAGCCGCCAGTCCGGACCTGAGTCTGGGGCCAACGTCCTGACTTTC.

This chain connects TRBV4-1 to TRBJ1-2; 11 nucleotides agree with TRBD1. V lost 0 bases to trimming and J lost 8 bases; unmatched junction nucleotides: 5. This CDR3 is built from 15 residues. Germline V gene sequence: CDR1 MGHRA, CDR2 YSYEKL. The CDR3 DNA is TGCGCCAGCAGCCAAGAGGACAGGGGGCGGAAAGGCTACACCTTC. Translation gives CASSQEDRGRKGYTF.

V and J are TRBV4-3 and TRBJ2-1; D may be TRBD2 (6 bases). Germline loops: CDR1 LGHNA, CDR2 YSLEER. V lost 4 bases and J lost 0, with 13 bases in between. The CDR3 is 16 amino acids. This chain's CDR3 is CASSRGLTSSYNEQFF. CDR3 coding DNA: TGCGCCAGCAGCCGGGGACTCACTAGCTCCTACAATGAGCAGTTCTTC.

V and J are TRBV6-4 and TRBJ2-3; 11 bases are shared with TRBD2. Trimming removed 6 bases from V and 0 bases from J; junction bases left unmatched: 2. Looked up from germline, CDR1 is MRHNA and CDR2 is SNTAGT. The CDR3 extends over 15 amino acids. As DNA, the CDR3 is TGTGCCAGCAGGAGGACTAGCGGGAGCACAGATACGCAGTATTTT. Its translation is CASRRTSGSTDTQYF.

The chain has TRBV6-5 and TRBJ2-7, with D maybe TRBD2 (5 bases). Trimming pared 6 bases from V and 4 bases from J, leaving 16 bases between. CDR1 is MNHEY, CDR2 SVGAGI, per germline. This CDR3 is 14 amino acids long. The CDR3 DNA reads as TGTGCCAGCAGCCGGGCGGGCTATGGATACGAGCAGTACTTC. It translates to CASSRAGYGYEQYF.

V is TRBV19 and J is TRBJ2-1, with 12 positions matching TRBD2. Trimming removed 5 bases from V and 9 bases from J; junction bases left unmatched: 8. Germline-derived CDR1 and CDR2 are LNHDA and SQIVND (reference sequence). The CDR3 has 15 residues. The CDR3 DNA sequence: TGTGCCAGTAGTCCGACTAGCGGGAGTGGAAGTGAGCAGTTCTTC. This translates into CASSPTSGSGSEQFF.

J is TRBJ1-3 and V is TRBV2; 10 positions agree with TRBD1. Germline CDR1 SNHLY, CDR2 FYNNEI. Losses at the gene ends were 7 bases for V and 10 bases for J; bases not matched to a gene: 16. This CDR3 is 16 amino acids long. The CDR3 sequence is CASTRDRGYPGRTIYF. The CDR3 DNA sequence: TGTGCCAGCACTCGGGACAGGGGATACCCTGGTCGGACCATATATTTT.

This chain connects TRBV29-1 to TRBJ2-1, with 7 bases aligning to TRBD2. The V and J ends lost 3 bases and 4 bases, in that order; junction bases with no gene match: 15. Germline V lookup: CDR1 SQVTM, CDR2 ANQGSEA. The CDR3 length is 17 residues. The CDR3 DNA reads TGCAGCGTTGATGGCCTAGCGGCCTCTGAAGGTTACAATGAGCAGTTCTTC. The encoded protein is CSVDGLAASEGYNEQFF.

V is TRBV4-3 and J is TRBJ1-2, with D tentatively TRBD1 (5 bases). This CDR3 region has 17 residues. The V gene lost 1 base and the J gene lost 0 bases, with 15 bases spanning the gap. Per germline, CDR1 LGHNA and CDR2 YSLEER. DNA of the CDR3: TGCGCCAGCAGCCAAGGATTCCAGGGCCTAGCTAACTATGGCTACACCTTC. Translation: CASSQGFQGLANYGYTF.

This clone was observed a handful of times. The J gene is TRBJ1-2, the V gene TRBV4-1, with a tentative D call TRBD1 (6 bases). Germline CDR1 is MGHRA and CDR2 is YSYEKL. V lost 4 bases and J 1 base, leaving 13 bases between the germline ends. The CDR3 sequence is 15 residues long. CDR3 sequence reads: CASSPWAGDNYGYTF. The DNA for the CDR3 is TGCGCCAGCAGCCCTTGGGCAGGGGATAACTATGGCTACACCTTC.

The V gene is TRBV7-2, the J gene TRBJ1-4, with 7 bases lining up with TRBD1. Germline V gives CDR1 SGHTA, CDR2 FQGNSA. With V trimmed by 1 base and J by 8 bases, 7 bases remained unmatched. The length of the CDR3 is 15 residues. The CDR3 spells CASSLVEGAGEKLFF. Written as DNA, the CDR3 is TGTGCCAGCAGCTTAGTAGAGGGGGCGGGGGAAAAACTGTTTTTT.

This clone was detected once. The rearrangement links TRBV6-1 to TRBJ2-2; D is possibly TRBD2 (6 bases). Germline V gives CDR1 MNHNS, CDR2 SASEGT. The CDR3 has 13 residues. The V end was cut by 7 bases, the J end by 4 bases, with 10 bases between. In DNA, the CDR3 is TGTGCCAGCAAAAGGGGAGGCACCGGGGAGCTGTTTTTT. It encodes CASKRGGTGELFF.

The J gene is TRBJ1-2, the V gene TRBV30, with 7 bases fitting TRBD1. Germline loops: CDR1 GTSNPN, CDR2 SVGIG (reference sequence). CDR3 length: 13 amino acids. V shed 8 bases, J shed 0 bases, and the junction held 6 bases outside the gene matches. The CDR3 coding sequence is TGTGCCCTAAAGACAGGGCCTAACTATGGCTACACCTTC. Translated, it gives CALKTGPNYGYTF. The full variable domain, completed using reference TRBV30 and TRBJ1-2, is SQTIHQWPATLVQPVGSPLSLECTVEGTSNPNLYWYRQAAGRGLQLLFYSVGIGQISSEVPQNLSASRPQDRQFILSSKKLLLSDSGFYLCALKTGPNYGYTFGSGTRLTVV.

Only a few counts were recorded for this clone. This chain joins TRBV9 and TRBJ1-5, with D perhaps TRBD1 (5 bases). The germline V and J ends were trimmed by 0 bases and 5 bases, with 9 bases remaining between them. The CDR3 covers 14 residues. Germline CDR1 and CDR2: SGDLS and YYNGEE. The CDR3 sequence: CASSVGQGDQPQHF. In nucleotides, the CDR3 is TGTGCCAGCAGCGTAGGGCAGGGAGATCAGCCCCAGCATTTT. The entire variable domain, with the rest obtained from reference TRBV9 and TRBJ1-5, is as follows: DSGVTQTPKHLITATGQRVTLRCSPRSGDLSVYWYQQSLDQGLQFLIQYYNGEERAKGNILERFSAQQFPDLHSELNLSSLELGDSALYFCASSVGQGDQPQHFGDGTRLSIL.

This clone showed up just once. The gene calls are TRBV19 and TRBJ2-7, with D perhaps assigned TRBD1 or TRBD2 (5 bases each). CDR3 length: 18 amino acids. With 4 bases removed from V and 3 bases from J, the gap between germline ends came to 25 bases. Germline CDR1 reads LNHDA; CDR2 reads SQIVND (reference sequence). CDR3 amino acids: CASSKWLWDPPVSYEQYF. In nucleotides, the CDR3 is TGTGCCAGTAGTAAATGGTTGTGGGACCCGCCGGTGAGCTACGAGCAGTACTTC.

The CDR3 sequence is CASSGLVRSGREYEQYF. CDR3 DNA: TGTGCCAGCAGTGGACTTGTACGTAGCGGGAGGGAATACGAGCAGTACTTC. V gene TRBV6-1 combines with J gene TRBJ2-7, with 11 bases matching TRBD2. The junction had 12 bases not matched to a gene; V was cut back by 4 bases and J by 4 bases. CDR3 size: 17 residues. Germline CDR1 reads MNHNS; CDR2 reads SASEGT.

For the CDR3, the DNA is TGTGCCAGCAGCCAAGGGGCATATGTTGAAGCTTTCTTT. This gives the protein CASSQGAYVEAFF. The chain links TRBV14 to TRBJ1-1; D is ambiguous. The CDR3 contains 13 residues. The V gene lost 1 base and the J gene lost 7 bases, with 10 bases spanning the gap. Germline V CDR1 and CDR2: SGHDN, FVKESK.